Listed here is a single TCR beta chain. TCRdb re-called the 5' RACE reads with MiXCR, one entry per CDR3 protein. The sample has some 450,000 distinct CDR3 sequences, more than 15% seen once. The sample comes from a study of T-cell memory formation after mild COVID-19. The germline CDR1 and CDR2 sequences are LNHDA and SQIVND (reference sequence). Trimming cost V 3 bases and J 6 bases, with 17 bases left between them. CDR3 size: 15 residues. Sequencing was performed on PBMCs or a T cell subset sorted from them (not recorded which). This rearrangement joins TRBV19 to TRBJ1-2; weak D call: TRBD1 (5 bases). The source of this sequence is a man aged 18-30 years who had mild COVID-19 (a few samples of this study predate the infection). Cell type and time point are not known. CDR3 sequence reads: CASSIGQIRVDGYTF. DNA for the CDR3: TGTGCCAGTAGTATCGGACAAATAAGAGTGGATGGCTACACCTTC.